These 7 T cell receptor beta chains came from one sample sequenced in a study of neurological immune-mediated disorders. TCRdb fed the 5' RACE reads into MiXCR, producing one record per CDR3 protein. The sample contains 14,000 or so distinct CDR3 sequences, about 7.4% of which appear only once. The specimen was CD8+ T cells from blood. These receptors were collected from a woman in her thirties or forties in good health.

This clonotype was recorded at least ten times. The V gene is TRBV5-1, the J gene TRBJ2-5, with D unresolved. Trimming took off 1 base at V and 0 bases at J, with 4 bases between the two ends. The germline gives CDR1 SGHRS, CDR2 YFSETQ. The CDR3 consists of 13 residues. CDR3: CASSLRYQETQYF. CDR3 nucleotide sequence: TGCGCCAGCAGCTTGAGGTACCAAGAGACCCAGTACTTC.

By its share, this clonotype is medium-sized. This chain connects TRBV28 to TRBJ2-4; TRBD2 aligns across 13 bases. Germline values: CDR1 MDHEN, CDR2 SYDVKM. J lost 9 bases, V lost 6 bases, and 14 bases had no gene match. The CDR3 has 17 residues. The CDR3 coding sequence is TGTGCCAGCAGCCAAAACGGACTAGCGGGAGATAGGATCATTCAGTACTTC. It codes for CASSQNGLAGDRIIQYF. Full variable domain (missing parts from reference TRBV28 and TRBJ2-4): DVKVTQSSRYLVKRTGEKVFLECVQDMDHENMFWYRQDPGLGLRLIYFSYDVKMKEKGDIPEGYSVSREKKERFSLILESASTNQTSMYLCASSQNGLAGDRIIQYFGAGTRLSVL.

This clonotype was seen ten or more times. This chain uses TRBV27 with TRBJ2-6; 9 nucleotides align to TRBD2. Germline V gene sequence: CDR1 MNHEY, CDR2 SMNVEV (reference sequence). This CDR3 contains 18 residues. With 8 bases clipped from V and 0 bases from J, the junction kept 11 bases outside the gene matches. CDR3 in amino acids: CASSQTSGLLSGANVLTF. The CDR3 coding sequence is TGTGCCAGCTCTCAGACTAGCGGACTGCTCTCTGGGGCCAACGTCCTGACTTTC.

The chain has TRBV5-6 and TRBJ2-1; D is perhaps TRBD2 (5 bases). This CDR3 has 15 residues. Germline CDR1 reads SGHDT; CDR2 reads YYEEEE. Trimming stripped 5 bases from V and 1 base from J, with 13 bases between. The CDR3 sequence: CASRTAAVSYNEQFF. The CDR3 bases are TGTGCCAGCAGGACCGCAGCGGTATCCTACAATGAGCAGTTCTTC.

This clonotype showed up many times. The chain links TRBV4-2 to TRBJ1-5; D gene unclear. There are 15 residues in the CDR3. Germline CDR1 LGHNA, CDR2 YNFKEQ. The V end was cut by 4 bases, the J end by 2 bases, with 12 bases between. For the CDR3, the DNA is TGTGCCAGCAGCCCCCTCGGAGGCCGCAATCAGCCCCAGCATTTT. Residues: CASSPLGGRNQPQHF.

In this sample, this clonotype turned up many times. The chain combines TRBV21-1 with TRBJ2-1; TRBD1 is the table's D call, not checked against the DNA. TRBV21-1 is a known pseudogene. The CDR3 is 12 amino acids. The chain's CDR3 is CASSLPCFEQFF. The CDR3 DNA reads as TGTGCCAGCAGCCTCCCCTGTTTTGAGCAGTTCTTC.

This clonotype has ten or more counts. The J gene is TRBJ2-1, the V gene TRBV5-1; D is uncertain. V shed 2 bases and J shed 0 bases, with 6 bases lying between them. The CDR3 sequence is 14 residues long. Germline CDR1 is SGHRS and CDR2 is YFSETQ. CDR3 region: CASSFASSYNEQFF. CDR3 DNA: TGCGCCAGCAGCTTTGCGAGCTCCTACAATGAGCAGTTCTTC. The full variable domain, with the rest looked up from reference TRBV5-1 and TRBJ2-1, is KAGVTQTPRYLIKTRGQQVTLSCSPISGHRSVSWYQQTPGQGLQFLFEYFSETQRNKGNFPGRFSGRQFSNSRSEMNVSTLELGDSALYLCASSFASSYNEQFFGPGTRLTVL.